This passage covers 24 T cell receptor beta chains from one sample sequenced in a study of OX40 agonist ivuxolimab in advanced cancers. Clones were read by immunoSEQ multiplex PCR, and TCRdb kept only the in-frame ones, dropping some. The sample records about 56,000 clones, around 82% being singletons. The specimen comprised CD4+ or CD8+ T cells sorted from blood, sampled in a trial of the OX40 agonist ivuxolimab. The receptors here all came from an adult with an advanced solid tumor such as melanoma, head and neck, liver or kidney cancer.

This clone was detected only once. V usage is TRBV5-5 and J usage is TRBJ2-7, with D perhaps matching TRBD2 (5 bases). V was trimmed by 0 bases and J by 4 bases, leaving 17 bases between them. Germline V lookup: CDR1 SGHKS, CDR2 YYEKEE (reference sequence). The CDR3 sequence is 16 residues long. The CDR3 here is CASSLGPIVGGYEQYF. The DNA of the CDR3 is TGTGCCAGCAGCTTGGGCCCAATCGTTGGAGGATACGAGCAGTACTTC.

The chain is built from TRBV5-1 and TRBJ1-2; the D is unclear. CDR1 SGHRS and CDR2 YFSETQ come from the germline V gene. The germline V and J ends were trimmed by 0 bases and 4 bases, with 13 bases remaining between them. CDR3 length: 15 residues. The DNA for the CDR3 is TGCGCCAGCAGCTTGGGGTCGGCGTGGGGCTATGGCTACACCTTC. Protein: CASSLGSAWGYGYTF.

The rearrangement joins TRBV6-6 to TRBJ2-4; 8 bases fit TRBD1. CDR3 length equals 13 residues. Trimming at V came to 6 bases and at J to 7 bases, leaving 5 bases not matched to a gene. CDR1 and CDR2 from the germline V gene are MNHNY and SVGAGI (reference sequence). In nucleotides, the CDR3 is TGTGCCAGCAGGTGGACAGGGAAGAACATTCAGTACTTC. Its protein is CASRWTGKNIQYF.

The V and J genes are TRBV5-8 and TRBJ1-1; D perhaps matches TRBD1 (5 bases). The germline V gene has CDR1 SGHTS and CDR2 YDEGEE. V was trimmed by 2 bases and J by 3 bases, leaving 17 bases between them. This CDR3 has 16 residues. The CDR3 nucleotides read TGTGCCAGCAGCTTACTTTCGTGGGGCAGGGACACTGAAGCTTTCTTT. Its protein is CASSLLSWGRDTEAFF.

This clone was detected a few times. This chain's CDR3 is CASRRNGDSGNTIYF. For the CDR3, the DNA is TGTGCCAGTAGAAGGAACGGCGACTCTGGAAACACCATATATTTT. The genes are TRBV19 and TRBJ1-3, with unresolved D. This CDR3 region has 15 residues. Germline CDR1 is LNHDA and CDR2 is SQIVND (reference sequence). Trimming removed 6 bases from V and 0 bases from J, with 12 bases in between.

The V gene is TRBV7-6, the J gene TRBJ1-1, with a weak D call TRBD1 (5 bases). Trimming took 2 bases from V and 0 from J, leaving 13 bases between them. The CDR3 is 16 residues long. The V gene's germline CDR1 is SGHVS and CDR2 FNYEAQ. CDR3 region: CASSLLQGYMNTEAFF. DNA for the CDR3: TGTGCCAGCAGCTTACTCCAGGGATACATGAACACTGAAGCTTTCTTT.

Concerning this clone: This CDR3 is also generated by other DNA sequences in the sample. J is TRBJ1-3 and V is TRBV28, with unresolved D. V lost 5 bases to trimming and J lost 4 bases, with 6 bases between them. The CDR3 has 12 residues. Germline V lookup: CDR1 MDHEN, CDR2 SYDVKM. CDR3 in amino acids: CASSLQGNTIYF. CDR3 bases: TGTGCCAGCAGTCTCCAGGGAAACACCATATATTTT. Full variable domain (rest looked up from reference TRBV28 and TRBJ1-3): DVKVTQSSRYLVKRTGEKVFLECVQDMDHENMFWYRQDPGLGLRLIYFSYDVKMKEKGDIPEGYSVSREKKERFSLILESASTNQTSMYLCASSLQGNTIYFGEGSWLTVV.

The J gene is TRBJ1-2, the V gene TRBV7-8; 7 bases match TRBD1. Losses at the gene ends were 3 bases for V and 7 bases for J; bases not matched to a gene: 8. CDR3 length: 14 residues. CDR1 is SGHVS, CDR2 FQNEAQ, per germline. CDR3 residues: CASSFSTGRAGYTF. The CDR3 DNA sequence: TGTGCCAGCAGCTTTTCGACAGGGCGGGCTGGCTACACCTTC.

V usage is TRBV6-4 and J usage is TRBJ2-5, with TRBD1 as a possible D gene (5 bases). The DNA end is a closer match to TRBJ2-7, so the J assignment may be wrong. Looked up from germline, CDR1 is MRHNA and CDR2 is SNTAGT. This CDR3 spans 12 amino acids. CDR3 sequence: CARGPTSYEQYF. Written as DNA, the CDR3 is TGTGCCAGGGGGCCCACGTCCTACGAGCAGTACTTC.

The chain links TRBV5-1 to TRBJ1-2; D is uncertain. V lost 0 bases and J 5 bases, leaving 11 bases between the germline ends. The CDR3 runs 14 residues. CDR1 is SGHRS, CDR2 YFSETQ, per germline. The CDR3 DNA sequence: TGCGCCAGCAGCTTGGAAGGCAGAAAGTATGGCTACACCTTC. Its protein is CASSLEGRKYGYTF.

The chain is built from TRBV14 and TRBJ2-6; D is unresolved. CDR1 is SGHDN, CDR2 FVKESK, per germline. CDR3 length equals 15 residues. The V end lost 4 bases, the J end lost 4 bases, and 11 bases lay between the germline ends. The CDR3 nucleotides read TGTGCCAGCAGCCTTAGGCCGGTGGGGGCCAACGTCCTGACTTTC. This codes for CASSLRPVGANVLTF.

This chain uses TRBV27 with TRBJ2-5; TRBD1 aligns across 9 bases. The CDR3 spans 15 residues. The germline V gene has CDR1 MNHEY and CDR2 SMNVEV (reference sequence). Trimming removed 3 bases from V and 5 bases from J; junction bases left unmatched: 7. In DNA form, the CDR3 reads TGTGCCAGCAGTTTCATAGGACAGGGGTGGGAGACCCAGTACTTC. It yields the protein CASSFIGQGWETQYF.

For the CDR3, the DNA is TGTGCCAGCAGCTTAGGGGTAGGATTTGAAGCTTTCTTT. Its protein is CASSLGVGFEAFF. The genes are TRBV13 and TRBJ1-1; D remains unclear. The germline V and J ends were trimmed by 0 bases and 7 bases, with 9 bases remaining between them. Germline-derived CDR1 and CDR2 are PRHDT and FYEKMQ (reference sequence). This CDR3 comprises 13 residues.

The chain employs TRBV27 and TRBJ2-1; TRBD2 matches at 12 bases. The CDR3 has 14 amino acids. The V segment lost 5 bases and the J segment 6 bases; nucleotides outside the gene matches: 2. The germline V gene has CDR1 MNHEY and CDR2 SMNVEV (reference sequence). The CDR3 loop is CASSLAGGVNEQFF. CDR3 sequence (DNA): TGTGCCAGCAGTCTAGCGGGAGGGGTCAATGAGCAGTTCTTC.

V and J are TRBV7-7 and TRBJ1-4, with D possibly matching TRBD1 (5 bases). The length of the CDR3 is 13 residues. The V and J ends lost 1 base and 8 bases respectively, with 8 bases between them. Germline V gene lookup returns CDR1 SSHAT and CDR2 FNYEAQ (reference sequence). The CDR3 loop reads CASSLGRDEKLFF. CDR3 DNA: TGTGCCAGCAGCTTAGGGAGGGACGAAAAACTGTTTTTT.

The table lists this clone with a few counts. The chain carries TRBV6-5 and TRBJ1-5; D gene unclear. V lost 2 bases and J 3 bases, leaving 8 bases between the germline ends. Germline-derived CDR1 and CDR2 are MNHEY and SVGAGI. The CDR3 is 14 residues long. Here the CDR3 reads CASSYGGYNQPQHF. For the CDR3, the DNA is TGTGCCAGCAGTTACGGCGGTTACAATCAGCCCCAGCATTTT.

This chain uses TRBV12-2 with TRBJ2-7; TRBD1, the D gene given by the table, was not confirmed from the DNA. TRBV12-2 is listed as a pseudogene. CDR3 length: 12 amino acids. The CDR3 loop is CASRSRDREQYF. DNA of the CDR3: TGTGCAAGTCGCTCCCGTGACAGGGAGCAGTACTTC.

The gene calls are TRBV5-5 and TRBJ1-2, with D tentatively TRBD1 (5 bases). The CDR3 extends over 14 amino acids. V lost 4 bases to trimming and J lost 1 base, with 11 bases between them. Germline V gene lookup returns CDR1 SGHKS and CDR2 YYEKEE (reference sequence). CDR3 in amino acids: CASSPRDGNYGYTF. The CDR3, as DNA: TGTGCCAGCAGCCCGCGGGACGGTAACTATGGCTACACCTTC.

V is TRBV6-5 and J is TRBJ1-2; D uncertain. In germline, CDR1 is MNHEY, CDR2 SVGAGI. CDR3 length: 13 amino acids. Between the trimmed V and J ends, which lost 4 bases and 4 bases, there was a span of 10 bases. The CDR3 here is CASSSAKGYGYTF. Here the CDR3 DNA reads TGTGCCAGCAGTTCGGCGAAGGGCTATGGCTACACCTTC.

Turning to this clone: The CDR3 ends on some other residue instead of the conserved phenylalanine or tryptophan, so this is likely a read error. The chain couples TRBV14 to TRBJ2-7; TRBD2 is a possible D gene (5 bases). Per germline, CDR1 SGHDN and CDR2 FVKESK. The CDR3 has 15 residues. The V and J ends lost 4 bases and 5 bases respectively, with 18 bases between them. CDR3 region: CASSPQSSAGHEQYL. The CDR3 DNA reads TGTGCCAGCAGCCCCCAATCCTCGGCGGGTCACGAGCAGTACCTC.

The rearrangement joins TRBV27 to TRBJ2-3; 7 positions match TRBD2. CDR3 length: 13 amino acids. Trimming took 6 bases from V and 8 from J; bases not matched to a gene: 8. Germline V gene sequence: CDR1 MNHEY, CDR2 SMNVEV (reference sequence). CDR3: CASRGGKLVTQYF. In nucleotides, the CDR3 is TGTGCCAGCAGGGGGGGGAAACTGGTTACGCAGTATTTT.

The chain employs TRBV28 and TRBJ1-5, with D hard to call. Germline V gene sequence: CDR1 MDHEN, CDR2 SYDVKM. V shed 6 bases and J shed 4 bases, with 7 bases lying between them. The CDR3 extends over 12 amino acids. CDR3 nucleotides: TGTGCCAGCAGACCCCAGAATCAGCCCCAGCATTTT. Translating gives CASRPQNQPQHF.

The chain carries TRBV6-5 and TRBJ2-7; D may match TRBD1 or TRBD2 (5 bases each). The germline CDR1 and CDR2 sequences are MNHEY and SVGAGI. The CDR3 length is 14 residues. V was trimmed by 6 bases and J by 0 bases, leaving 12 bases between them. The CDR3 DNA reads TGTGCCAGCAGCCGGGACGGTAACTCCTACGAGCAGTACTTC. This codes for CASSRDGNSYEQYF.

DNA of the CDR3: TGTGCCAGCAGCTCCGGCTTTGACGCCCCTGCGCCCGGCTACACCTTC. Translated, it gives CASSSGFDAPAPGYTF. The chain is built from TRBV11-2 and TRBJ1-2; unclear D gene. Deletions cut 4 bases from V and 8 bases from J, with 23 bases between. The CDR3 extends over 16 amino acids. Per the germline V gene, CDR1 is SGHAT and CDR2 is FQNNGV.